The 17 T cell receptor beta chains given below trace back to one sample, sequenced in a study of blood T cell repertoires in COVID-19. Measured with immunoSEQ multiplex PCR; TCRdb has only the in-frame clones, and not every one. This table holds roughly 100,000 clones, 70% to 85% found once. The sequenced sample consisted of peripheral blood. Receptor source: an elderly woman with active or convalescent COVID-19.

The chain carries TRBV7-2 and TRBJ1-1; 7 bases are shared with TRBD1. CDR3 length equals 12 residues. Germline V gene sequence: CDR1 SGHTA, CDR2 FQGNSA. The trim removed 4 bases at V and 7 bases at J, leaving 3 bases unmatched. The CDR3 sequence: CASSYRDSEAFF. The CDR3 nucleotides read TGTGCCAGCAGCTATCGGGACAGTGAAGCTTTCTTT.

The chain carries TRBV19 and TRBJ1-5; D may be TRBD1 (5 bases). Trimming pared 9 bases from V and 4 bases from J, leaving 10 bases between. Germline assignment: CDR1 LNHDA and CDR2 SQIVND (reference sequence). The CDR3 runs 12 residues. The CDR3 DNA is TGTGCCAGCTCACAGGAGAATCAGCCCCAGCATTTT. Its protein product is CASSQENQPQHF.

The genes are TRBV13 and TRBJ2-7, with 10 bases lining up with TRBD2. This CDR3 has 18 amino acids. Germline CDR1 is PRHDT and CDR2 is FYEKMQ (reference sequence). V shed 2 bases, J shed 0 bases, and the junction held 10 bases outside the gene matches. The CDR3 is CASSLSKYGTSVSYEQYF. CDR3 coding DNA: TGTGCCAGCAGCTTATCCAAATACGGGACTAGCGTCTCCTACGAGCAGTACTTC.

The V call is TRBV9, the J call TRBJ2-1, with 7 nucleotides matching TRBD2. J lost 4 bases, V lost 0 bases, and 13 bases had no gene match. This CDR3 region has 18 residues. Germline V CDR1 and CDR2: SGDLS, YYNGEE. The CDR3 DNA is TGTGCCAGCAGCGTAGATGCGGGTCACGGGGAGGGGTACAATGAGCAGTTCTTC. This gives the protein CASSVDAGHGEGYNEQFF.

The genes are TRBV2 and TRBJ1-5, with D hard to call. The CDR3 has 11 amino acids. CDR1 is SNHLY, CDR2 FYNNEI, per germline. With 2 bases removed from V and 9 bases from J, the gap between germline ends came to 5 bases. The DNA of the CDR3 is TGTGCCAGCAGTGAAAGAGGGCCCCAGCATTTT. This encodes CASSERGPQHF.

The rearrangement joins TRBV10-3 to TRBJ1-1; tentative D call: TRBD1 (6 bases). CDR3 length: 14 residues. Looked up from germline, CDR1 is ENHRY and CDR2 is SYGVKD. Trimming stripped 6 bases from V and 2 bases from J, with 13 bases between. The CDR3 sequence is CAISETGLNTEAFF. The DNA of the CDR3 is TGTGCCATCAGCGAAACAGGGTTAAACACTGAAGCTTTCTTT.

The chain uses TRBV27 and TRBJ1-5, with D possibly being TRBD1 (5 bases). Looked up from germline, CDR1 is MNHEY and CDR2 is SMNVEV (reference sequence). CDR3 length equals 13 residues. V shed 3 bases and J shed 7 bases, with 10 bases lying between them. CDR3 bases: TGTGCCAGCAGTTTGACGCAGGGCCAGCCCCAGCATTTT. Its translation: CASSLTQGQPQHF.

V is TRBV5-8 and J is TRBJ1-2; 10 nucleotides align to TRBD1. J gave up 5 bases and V 1 base, and 8 bases lay outside the gene matches. Germline V gene sequence: CDR1 SGHTS, CDR2 YDEGEE. The CDR3 runs 16 residues. CDR3 DNA sequence: TGTGCCAGCAGCTTGCGACAGGGGGCAGGATCATATGGCTACACCTTC. Amino acids: CASSLRQGAGSYGYTF.

The rearrangement uses TRBV3-1 (or the pseudogene TRBV3-2) and TRBJ2-3, with TRBD1 as a possible D gene (6 bases). V dropped 1 base and J dropped 5 bases, with 10 bases sitting between them. CDR1 LGHDT and CDR2 YNNKEL come from the germline V gene (reference sequence). This CDR3 has 14 amino acids. DNA of the CDR3: TGTGCCAGCAGCCAAGGTGGGGGCCTAGATACGCAGTATTTT. Protein product: CASSQGGGLDTQYF.

The rearrangement links TRBV5-1 to TRBJ2-1, with 8 positions matching TRBD1. The germline V gene encodes CDR1 SGHRS and CDR2 YFSETQ. V dropped 2 bases and J dropped 6; count of bases not matched to a gene: 10. This CDR3 region has 16 residues. The chain's CDR3 is CASSFYMDRVGNEQFF. For the CDR3, the DNA is TGCGCCAGCAGCTTTTATATGGACAGGGTAGGCAATGAGCAGTTCTTC.

This clone has more than one count but fewer than ten. V is TRBV27 and J is TRBJ2-7, with a tentative D call TRBD2 (5 bases). This CDR3 spans 12 amino acids. V lost 4 bases to trimming and J lost 7 bases, with 11 bases between them. The V gene's germline CDR1 is MNHEY and CDR2 SMNVEV (reference sequence). The CDR3 DNA sequence: TGTGCCAGCAGTTCAGAGGGCCTGGAGCAGTACTTC. Translating it yields CASSSEGLEQYF.

This sequence joins TRBV5-4 and TRBJ1-4; D unclear. V dropped 0 bases and J dropped 5 bases, with 11 bases sitting between them. Per the germline V gene, CDR1 is SGHNT and CDR2 is YYREEE (reference sequence). CDR3 size: 15 residues. The DNA for the CDR3 is TGTGCCAGCAGCTTGGCCTCTACAGAGAATGAAAAACTGTTTTTT. This gives the protein CASSLASTENEKLFF.

The rearrangement links TRBV5-1 to TRBJ1-4; 10 positions match TRBD1. Germline CDR1 reads SGHRS; CDR2 reads YFSETQ. With V trimmed by 0 bases and J by 5 bases, 4 bases remained unmatched. The CDR3 spans 16 residues. As DNA, the CDR3 is TGCGCCAGCAGCTTGGGAGACAGGGGGCTGAATGAAAAACTGTTTTTT. Protein: CASSLGDRGLNEKLFF.

The chain employs TRBV5-1 and TRBJ1-6, with 8 bases matching TRBD1. The germline V gene encodes CDR1 SGHRS and CDR2 YFSETQ. Trimming took 6 bases from V and 7 from J; bases not matched to a gene: 9. The CDR3 spans 15 residues. The CDR3 protein is CASTEAGQVNSPLHF. As DNA, the CDR3 is TGCGCCAGCACCGAGGCGGGACAGGTCAATTCACCCCTCCACTTT. The variable domain in full, with the rest retrieved from reference TRBV5-1 and TRBJ1-6, is KAGVTQTPRYLIKTRGQQVTLSCSPISGHRSVSWYQQTPGQGLQFLFEYFSETQRNKGNFPGRFSGRQFSNSRSEMNVSTLELGDSALYLCASTEAGQVNSPLHFGNGTRLTVT.

In this sample, this clone turned up a few times. The genes are TRBV19 and TRBJ2-2, with TRBD2 matching over 12 bases. V shed 10 bases, J shed 4 bases, and the junction held 10 bases outside the gene matches. The CDR3 loop spans 16 amino acids. Germline V lookup: CDR1 LNHDA, CDR2 SQIVND (reference sequence). The CDR3 region is CATSTSGSYGTGELFF. DNA for the CDR3: TGTGCCACCTCGACTAGCGGGAGTTATGGCACCGGGGAGCTGTTTTTT.

The chain carries TRBV5-1 and TRBJ2-3; weak D call: TRBD1 (6 bases). Trimming removed 5 bases at V and 2 bases at J, with 12 bases between. Germline V gives CDR1 SGHRS, CDR2 YFSETQ. CDR3 size: 14 residues. Here the CDR3 reads CASRRAGDTDTQYF. As DNA, the CDR3 is TGCGCCAGCAGGAGGGCAGGGGACACAGATACGCAGTATTTT.

V and J are TRBV29-1 and TRBJ1-5; the match to TRBD1 covers 7 bases. V lost 4 bases, J lost 1 base, and 1 base stayed unmatched. The CDR3 loop spans 13 amino acids. The germline gives CDR1 SQVTM, CDR2 ANQGSEA. Written as DNA, the CDR3 is TGCAGCGTTGTACAGGGGAGCAATCAGCCCCAGCATTTT. Translating it yields CSVVQGSNQPQHF.